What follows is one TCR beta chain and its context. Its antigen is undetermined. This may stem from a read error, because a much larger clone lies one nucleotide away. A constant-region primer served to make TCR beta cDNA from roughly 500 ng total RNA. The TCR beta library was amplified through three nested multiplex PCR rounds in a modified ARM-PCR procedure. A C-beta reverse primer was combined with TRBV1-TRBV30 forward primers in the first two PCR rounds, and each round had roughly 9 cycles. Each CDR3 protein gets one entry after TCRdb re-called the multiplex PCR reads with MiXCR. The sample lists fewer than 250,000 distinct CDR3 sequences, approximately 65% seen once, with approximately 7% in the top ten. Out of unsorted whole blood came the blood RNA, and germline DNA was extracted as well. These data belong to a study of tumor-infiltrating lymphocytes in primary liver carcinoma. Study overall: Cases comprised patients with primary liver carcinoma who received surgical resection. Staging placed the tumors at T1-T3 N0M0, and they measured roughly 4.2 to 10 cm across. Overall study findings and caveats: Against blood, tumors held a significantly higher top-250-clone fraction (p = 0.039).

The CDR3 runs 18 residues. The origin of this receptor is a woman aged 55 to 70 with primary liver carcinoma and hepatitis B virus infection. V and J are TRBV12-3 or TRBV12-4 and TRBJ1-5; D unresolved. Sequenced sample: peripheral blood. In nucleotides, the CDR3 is TGTGCCAACAGTCTATCCACCGGCGGCAAATTTAGCAATCAGCCCCAGCATTTT. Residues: CANSLSTGGKFSNQPQHF.